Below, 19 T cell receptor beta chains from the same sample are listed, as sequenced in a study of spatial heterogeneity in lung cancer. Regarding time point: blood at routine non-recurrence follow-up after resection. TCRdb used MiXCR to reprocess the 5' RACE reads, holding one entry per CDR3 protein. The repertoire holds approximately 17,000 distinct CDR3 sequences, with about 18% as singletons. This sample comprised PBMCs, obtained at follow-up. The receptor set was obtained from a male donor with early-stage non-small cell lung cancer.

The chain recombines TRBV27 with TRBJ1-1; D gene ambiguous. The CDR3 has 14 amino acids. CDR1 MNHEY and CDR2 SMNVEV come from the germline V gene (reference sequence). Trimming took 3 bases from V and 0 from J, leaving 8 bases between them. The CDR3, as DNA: TGTGCCAGCAGTTTGAGTATATTGAACACTGAAGCTTTCTTT. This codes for CASSLSILNTEAFF.

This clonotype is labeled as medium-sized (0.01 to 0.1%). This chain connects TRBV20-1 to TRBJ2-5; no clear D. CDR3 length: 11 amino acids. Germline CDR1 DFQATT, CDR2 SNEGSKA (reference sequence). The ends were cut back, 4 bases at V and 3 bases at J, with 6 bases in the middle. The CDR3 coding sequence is TGCAGTGCTACAGTTAAAGAGACCCAGTACTTC. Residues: CSATVKETQYF.

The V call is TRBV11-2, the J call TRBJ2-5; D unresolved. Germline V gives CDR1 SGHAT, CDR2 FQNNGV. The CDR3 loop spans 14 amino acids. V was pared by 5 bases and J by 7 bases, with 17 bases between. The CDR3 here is CASSGSQAWGTQYF. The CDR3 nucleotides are TGTGCCAGCAGCGGATCACAAGCGTGGGGGACCCAGTACTTC. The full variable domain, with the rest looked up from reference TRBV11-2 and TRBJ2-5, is EAGVAQSPRYKIIEKRQSVAFWCNPISGHATLYWYQQILGQGPKLLIQFQNNGVVDDSQLPKDRFSAERLKGVDSTLKIQPAKLEDSAVYLCASSGSQAWGTQYFGPGTRLLVL.

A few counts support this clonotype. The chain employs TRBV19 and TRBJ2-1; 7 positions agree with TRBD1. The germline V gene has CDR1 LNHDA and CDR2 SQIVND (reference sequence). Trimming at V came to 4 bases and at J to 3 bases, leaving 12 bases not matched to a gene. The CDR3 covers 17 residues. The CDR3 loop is CASSRDRVSRYYNEQFF. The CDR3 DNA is TGTGCCAGTAGTAGGGACAGAGTTAGCAGGTACTACAATGAGCAGTTCTTC.

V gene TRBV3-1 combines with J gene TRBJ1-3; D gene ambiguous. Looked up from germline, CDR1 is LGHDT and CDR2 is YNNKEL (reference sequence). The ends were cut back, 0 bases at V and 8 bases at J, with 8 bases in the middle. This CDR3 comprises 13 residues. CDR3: CASSQDGPYTIYF. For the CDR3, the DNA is TGTGCCAGCAGCCAAGATGGCCCCTACACCATATATTTT.

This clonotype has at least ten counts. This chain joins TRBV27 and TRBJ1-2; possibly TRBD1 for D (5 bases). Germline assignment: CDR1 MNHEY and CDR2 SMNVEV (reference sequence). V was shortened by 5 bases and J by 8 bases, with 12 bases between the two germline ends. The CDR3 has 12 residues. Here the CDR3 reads CASSPFKGGYTF. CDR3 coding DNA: TGTGCCAGCAGTCCATTCAAGGGGGGCTACACCTTC.

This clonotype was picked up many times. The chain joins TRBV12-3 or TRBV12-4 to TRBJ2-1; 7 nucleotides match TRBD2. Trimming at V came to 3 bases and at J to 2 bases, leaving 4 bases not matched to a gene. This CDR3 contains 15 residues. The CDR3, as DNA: TGTGCCAGCAGTTTTGGGGGGGTGCCCTACAATGAGCAGTTCTTC. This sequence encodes CASSFGGVPYNEQFF.

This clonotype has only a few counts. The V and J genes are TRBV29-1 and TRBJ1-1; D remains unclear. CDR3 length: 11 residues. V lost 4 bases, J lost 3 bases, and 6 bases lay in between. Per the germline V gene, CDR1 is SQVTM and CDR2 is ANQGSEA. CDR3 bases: TGCAGCGTTGGGGGAGACACTGAAGCTTTCTTT. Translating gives CSVGGDTEAFF.

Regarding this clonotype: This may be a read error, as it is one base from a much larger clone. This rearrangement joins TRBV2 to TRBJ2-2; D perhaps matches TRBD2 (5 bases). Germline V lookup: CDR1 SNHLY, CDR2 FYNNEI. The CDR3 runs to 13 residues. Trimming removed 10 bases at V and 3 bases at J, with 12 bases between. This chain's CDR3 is CANTTLDTGELFF. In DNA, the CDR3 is TGTGCCAACACCACACTAGACACCGGGGAGCTGTTTTTT.

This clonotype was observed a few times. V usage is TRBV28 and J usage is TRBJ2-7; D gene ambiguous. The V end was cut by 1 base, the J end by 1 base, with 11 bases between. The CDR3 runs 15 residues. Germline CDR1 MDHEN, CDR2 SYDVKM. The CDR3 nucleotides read TGTGCCAGCAGTTTATATCTCGGACCTTCCTACGAGCAGTACTTC. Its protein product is CASSLYLGPSYEQYF.

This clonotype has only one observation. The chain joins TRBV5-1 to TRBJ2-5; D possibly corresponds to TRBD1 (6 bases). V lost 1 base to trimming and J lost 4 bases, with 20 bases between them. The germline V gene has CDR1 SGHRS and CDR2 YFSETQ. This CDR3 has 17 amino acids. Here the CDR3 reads CASSLTGSGRRTETQYF. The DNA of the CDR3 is TGCGCCAGCAGCTTGACAGGGTCGGGTCGTCGAACAGAGACCCAGTACTTC.

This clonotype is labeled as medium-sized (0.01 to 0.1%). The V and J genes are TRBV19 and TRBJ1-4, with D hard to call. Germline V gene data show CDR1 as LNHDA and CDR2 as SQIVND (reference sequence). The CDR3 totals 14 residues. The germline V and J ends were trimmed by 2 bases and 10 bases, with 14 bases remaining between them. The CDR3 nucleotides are TGTGCCAGTAGTATACCCAGCCATGAGGGAAAACTGTTTTTT. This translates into CASSIPSHEGKLFF.

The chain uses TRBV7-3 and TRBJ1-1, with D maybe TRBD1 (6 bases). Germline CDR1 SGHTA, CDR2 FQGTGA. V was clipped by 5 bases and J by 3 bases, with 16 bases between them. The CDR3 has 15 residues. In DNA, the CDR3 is TGTGCCAGCAGCCCCAGGCCAGGGGCCGACACTGAAGCTTTCTTT. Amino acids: CASSPRPGADTEAFF.

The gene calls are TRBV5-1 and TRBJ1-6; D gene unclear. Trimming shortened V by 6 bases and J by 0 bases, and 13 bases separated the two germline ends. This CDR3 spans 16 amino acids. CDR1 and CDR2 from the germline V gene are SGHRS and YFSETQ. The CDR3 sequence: CASTPGDSSYNSPLHF. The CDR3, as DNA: TGCGCCAGCACCCCCGGGGATAGCTCCTATAATTCACCCCTCCACTTT.

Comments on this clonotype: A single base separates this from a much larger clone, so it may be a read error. CDR3 in DNA: TGTGCCAGCAGTTACGATCTAGCTAAAGAGTCCCAGTACTTC. Protein sequence: CASSYDLAKESQYF. The chain links TRBV6-2 or TRBV6-3 to TRBJ2-5; a possible D gene is TRBD2 (5 bases). This CDR3 has 14 amino acids. Germline CDR1 is MNHEY and CDR2 is SVGEGT.

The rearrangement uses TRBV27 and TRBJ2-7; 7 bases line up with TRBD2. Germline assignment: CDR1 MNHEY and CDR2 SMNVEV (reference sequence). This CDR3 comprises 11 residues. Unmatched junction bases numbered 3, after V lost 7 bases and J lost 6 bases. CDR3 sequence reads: CASNRGGEQYF. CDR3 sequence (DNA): TGTGCCAGCAACCGCGGGGGCGAGCAGTACTTC.

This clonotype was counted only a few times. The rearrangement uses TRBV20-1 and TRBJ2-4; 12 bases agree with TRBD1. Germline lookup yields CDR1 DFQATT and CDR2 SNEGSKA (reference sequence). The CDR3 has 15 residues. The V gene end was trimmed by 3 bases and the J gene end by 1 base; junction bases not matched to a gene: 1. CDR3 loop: CSARGQGAAKNIQYF. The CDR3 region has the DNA TGCAGTGCTAGGGGACAGGGGGCGGCCAAAAACATTCAGTACTTC.

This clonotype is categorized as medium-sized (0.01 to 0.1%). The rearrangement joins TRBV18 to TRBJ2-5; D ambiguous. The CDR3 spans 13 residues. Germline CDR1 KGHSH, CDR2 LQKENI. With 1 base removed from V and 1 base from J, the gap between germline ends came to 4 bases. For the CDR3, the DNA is TGTGCCAGCTCACCACAGCCCCAAGAGACCCAGTACTTC. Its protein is CASSPQPQETQYF.

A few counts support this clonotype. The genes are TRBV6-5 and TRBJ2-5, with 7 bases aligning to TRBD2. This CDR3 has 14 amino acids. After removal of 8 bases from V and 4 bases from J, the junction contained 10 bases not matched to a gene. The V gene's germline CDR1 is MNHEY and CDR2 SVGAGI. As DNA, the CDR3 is TGTGCCAGCGGTCCGGGGGAGGGCCCAGAGACCCAGTACTTC. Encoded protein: CASGPGEGPETQYF.